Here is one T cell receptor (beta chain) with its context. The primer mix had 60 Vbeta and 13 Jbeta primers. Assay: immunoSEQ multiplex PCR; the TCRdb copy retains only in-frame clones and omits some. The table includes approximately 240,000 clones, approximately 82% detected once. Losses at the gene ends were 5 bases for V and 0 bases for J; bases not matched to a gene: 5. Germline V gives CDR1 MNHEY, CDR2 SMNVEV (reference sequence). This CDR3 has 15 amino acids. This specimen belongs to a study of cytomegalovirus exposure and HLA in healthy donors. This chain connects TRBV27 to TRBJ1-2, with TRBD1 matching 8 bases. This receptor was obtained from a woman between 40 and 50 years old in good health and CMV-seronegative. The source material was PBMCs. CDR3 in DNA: TGTGCCAGCAGTCCCCAGGGGGCCTCTAACTATGGCTACACCTTC. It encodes CASSPQGASNYGYTF.